This is a list of T cell receptor beta chains from one sample in a study of beta chain features in type 1 diabetes. Some clones are missing from TCRdb's copy, which holds only in-frame ones; the method was immunoSEQ multiplex PCR. The table includes approximately 150,000 clones, about 9.4% detected once. The sample comprised naive CD4+ T cells from blood. These TCRs come from a man younger than 35 in good health. CDR3s include the opening cysteine and the closing phenylalanine or tryptophan. The D gene is left open where the match is weak. Clone sizes are given selectively: once, few, many, or a class where the clone is expanded.

.	14	.	TRBV6-1	TRBJ2-2	TGTGCCAGTTGTGACAGACAGAACACCGGGGAGCTGTTTTTT	CASCDRQNTGELFF
.	13	.	TRBV7-2	TRBJ1-5	TGTGCCAGCAGCTCGGACAGAAATCAGCCCCAGCATTTT	CASSSDRNQPQHF
.	14	few	TRBV18	TRBJ2-7	TGTGCCAGCTCAGGCGGGATGGGTCGGTACGAGCAGTACTTC	CASSGGMGRYEQYF
TRBD2	14	.	TRBV11-2	TRBJ2-5	TGTGCCAGCAGCCCAGGACTAGCGGGGGGCCCTTTTAACTTC	CASSPGLAGGPFNF
TRBD1	14	once	TRBV19	TRBJ2-2	TGTGCCAGTAGCGCCGACAGGGGCACCGGGGAGCTGTTTTTT	CASSADRGTGELFF
.	13	.	TRBV19	TRBJ1-5	TGTGCCAGTAGTTTCAGGGTGGAGCAGCCCCAGCATTTT	CASSFRVEQPQHF
.	13	few	TRBV11-2	TRBJ2-4	TGTGCCAGCAGCAATTGGCAGGGAAACATTCAGTACTTC	CASSNWQGNIQYF
TRBD1	15	few	TRBV30	TRBJ2-3	TGTGCCTGGAGTACCTGGGACAGGGGCACAGATACGCAGTATTTT	CAWSTWDRGTDTQYF
.	15	.	TRBV28	TRBJ2-1	TGTGCCAGCAGTTTAGCGGGGCCATTTTACAATGAGCAGTTCTTC	CASSLAGPFYNEQFF
TRBD1	12	.	TRBV7-3	TRBJ1-2	TGTGCCAGCAGGCCCGGGACAGGAAGGGAAGACTTC	CASRPGTGREDF